Below are 27 T cell receptor beta chains sequenced from a single sample in a study of blood T cell repertoires in COVID-19. The method was immunoSEQ multiplex PCR; TCRdb's version includes in-frame clones alone and lacks a portion of them. The sample lists 200,000 to 250,000 clones; approximately 90% were seen once. The sequencing sample was made of peripheral blood. These TCRs come from a man between 50 and 59 years old with COVID-19, enrolled during active disease.

The chain uses TRBV11-2 and TRBJ2-1; 11 nucleotides line up with TRBD2. This CDR3 spans 18 amino acids. Germline V gene lookup returns CDR1 SGHAT and CDR2 FQNNGV. The V and J ends lost 5 bases and 10 bases, in that order; junction bases with no gene match: 19. DNA for the CDR3: TGTGCCAGCAGCATACGACGAGCCACTAGCGGGAGTGTTCTCGAGCAGTTCTTC. Translating it yields CASSIRRATSGSVLEQFF. The full variable domain, its missing parts supplied by reference TRBV11-2 and TRBJ2-1, is EAGVAQSPRYKIIEKRQSVAFWCNPISGHATLYWYQQILGQGPKLLIQFQNNGVVDDSQLPKDRFSAERLKGVDSTLKIQPAKLEDSAVYLCASSIRRATSGSVLEQFFGPGTRLTVL.

V gene TRBV12-3 or TRBV12-4 combines with J gene TRBJ2-2, with 7 nucleotides matching TRBD1. With V trimmed by 10 bases and J by 2 bases, 4 bases remained unmatched. The CDR3 contains 13 residues. DNA for the CDR3: TGTGCCACTAGGGACAGCAACACCGGGGAGCTGTTTTTT. Translation gives CATRDSNTGELFF.

The gene calls are TRBV7-7 and TRBJ2-1, with 9 positions matching TRBD1. V trimming: 1 base; J trimming: 5 bases; junction bases outside the gene matches: 3. The CDR3 spans 15 residues. CDR1 SSHAT and CDR2 FNYEAQ come from the germline V gene (reference sequence). As DNA, the CDR3 is TGTGCCAGCAGCTTAGGACAGGGGGAACACAATGAGCAGTTCTTC. It is translated as CASSLGQGEHNEQFF.

The chain employs TRBV19 and TRBJ1-3, with D perhaps matching TRBD1 (6 bases). The germline V and J ends were trimmed by 3 bases and 0 bases, with 12 bases remaining between them. This CDR3 comprises 16 residues. The V gene's germline CDR1 is LNHDA and CDR2 SQIVND (reference sequence). The DNA of the CDR3 is TGTGCCAGTAGTATGGACAGCTTTATCTCTGGAAACACCATATATTTT. Amino acid sequence: CASSMDSFISGNTIYF.

The chain is built from TRBV24-1 and TRBJ2-3; D gene unclear. Trimming took off 2 bases at V and 6 bases at J, with 8 bases between the two ends. This CDR3 has 13 residues. CDR1 KGHDR and CDR2 SFDVKD come from the germline V gene. The CDR3 spells CATSDYELDTQYF. As DNA, the CDR3 is TGTGCCACCAGTGATTATGAGTTGGATACGCAGTATTTT.

The chain links TRBV21-1 to TRBJ1-2. TRBV21-1 has pseudogene status. This CDR3 region has 14 residues. The DNA for the CDR3 is TGTGCCAGCAGCATCCCGACGCTCGGCGGTGGCTACACCTTC. It translates to CASSIPTLGGGYTF.

J is TRBJ1-1 and V is TRBV11-2; D gene uncertain. Germline V gives CDR1 SGHAT, CDR2 FQNNGV. Trimming took 2 bases from V and 3 from J, leaving 10 bases between them. The CDR3 loop spans 14 amino acids. In DNA, the CDR3 is TGTGCCAGCAGCTTATTACAGTGGGACACTGAAGCTTTCTTT. This sequence encodes CASSLLQWDTEAFF.

This clone has a single count. The chain recombines TRBV7-2 with TRBJ2-1; 9 bases align to TRBD2. The CDR3 runs to 12 residues. Trimming cost V 3 bases and J 15 bases; bases outside gene matches: 6. Per germline, CDR1 SGHTA and CDR2 FQGNSA. In nucleotides, the CDR3 is TGTGCCAGCAGCTTGATAGCGGGGGTACTGTTCTTC. It codes for CASSLIAGVLFF.

V and J are TRBV19 and TRBJ1-1; maybe TRBD1 (6 bases). Trimming stripped 4 bases from V and 0 bases from J, with 15 bases between. The germline CDR1 and CDR2 sequences are LNHDA and SQIVND (reference sequence). The CDR3 totals 16 residues. This CDR3 is CASSNSGTNMNTEAFF. CDR3 coding DNA: TGTGCCAGTAGTAATAGCGGGACAAACATGAACACTGAAGCTTTCTTT.

The chain joins TRBV6-2 or TRBV6-3 to TRBJ2-7, with 8 bases fitting TRBD1. The length of the CDR3 is 15 residues. V shed 6 bases, J shed 3 bases, and the junction held 10 bases outside the gene matches. Germline CDR1 MNHEY, CDR2 SVGEGT. CDR3 sequence (DNA): TGTGCCAGCAGCTTACCGGGACAGGCTTACTACGAGCAGTACTTC. It encodes CASSLPGQAYYEQYF.

The CDR3 bases are TGTGCCAGCACCTATACAGGGGTGGGCACTGAAGCTTTCTTT. Amino acid sequence: CASTYTGVGTEAFF. The chain has TRBV2 and TRBJ1-1, with 7 nucleotides matching TRBD1. The CDR3 is 14 residues long. After removal of 7 bases from V and 4 bases from J, the junction contained 9 bases not matched to a gene. Germline-derived CDR1 and CDR2 are SNHLY and FYNNEI.

This clone has more than one count but fewer than ten. The chain couples TRBV12-3 or TRBV12-4 to TRBJ1-1; TRBD1 matches at 8 bases. J gave up 1 base and V 6 bases, and 1 base lay outside the gene matches. The length of the CDR3 is 13 residues. The CDR3 DNA follows: TGTGCCAGCAGAGGACAGGGGAACACTGAAGCTTTCTTT. This encodes CASRGQGNTEAFF.

The CDR3 region has the DNA TGCGCCAGCAGCGTAGGGACTAGCGGGGAACAGACCCAGTACTTC. It is translated as CASSVGTSGEQTQYF. The V call is TRBV5-1, the J call TRBJ2-5, with 13 bases fitting TRBD2. Germline-derived CDR1 and CDR2 are SGHRS and YFSETQ. With 4 bases clipped from V and 6 bases from J, the junction kept 6 bases outside the gene matches. The CDR3 length is 15 residues.

The sample holds a few counts of this clone. V is TRBV5-4 and J is TRBJ2-1; the D gene is possibly TRBD1 (5 bases). This CDR3 has 17 residues. From germline, CDR1 is SGHNT and CDR2 YYREEE (reference sequence). Trimming removed 1 base at V and 7 bases at J, with 21 bases between. Here the CDR3 DNA reads TGTGCCAGCAGCTTGTCAACAGGCGGACGTCTACTAAATGAGCAGTTCTTC. It translates to CASSLSTGGRLLNEQFF. The full variable domain, its missing parts supplied by reference TRBV5-4 and TRBJ2-1, is ETGVTQSPTHLIKTRGQQVTLRCSSQSGHNTVSWYQQALGQGPQFIFQYYREEENGRGNFPPRFSGLQFPNYSSELNVNALELDDSALYLCASSLSTGGRLLNEQFFGPGTRLTVL.

V gene TRBV5-8 combines with J gene TRBJ2-5; D uncertain. V was shortened by 2 bases and J by 7 bases, with 9 bases between the two germline ends. CDR3 size: 12 residues. Germline V gene data show CDR1 as SGHTS and CDR2 as YDEGEE. CDR3 amino acids: CASSFPPGTQYF. The CDR3 nucleotides are TGTGCCAGCAGCTTCCCCCCAGGGACCCAGTACTTC.

The rearrangement uses TRBV7-2 and TRBJ1-5; possibly TRBD1 for D (6 bases). The germline CDR1 and CDR2 sequences are SGHTA and FQGNSA. The CDR3 has 17 residues. V was clipped by 0 bases and J by 4 bases, with 16 bases between them. The CDR3 loop reads CASSLAEGTKFNQPQHF. The CDR3 DNA is TGTGCCAGCAGCTTAGCCGAAGGGACAAAGTTTAATCAGCCCCAGCATTTT.

The chain carries TRBV27 and TRBJ2-7, with D perhaps TRBD1 (6 bases). This CDR3 has 14 amino acids. Germline V CDR1 and CDR2: MNHEY, SMNVEV (reference sequence). V gave up 5 bases and J gave up 2 bases, with 13 bases separating them. CDR3 coding DNA: TGTGCCAGCAGTCCCCTCAGGGGTACCTACGAGCAGTACTTC. Translation: CASSPLRGTYEQYF.

CDR3 amino acids: CASSQGIAVDGRSDTQYF. The CDR3 DNA reads TGTGCCAGCAGCCAGGGGATAGCGGTTGATGGTCGTTCAGATACGCAGTATTTT. The chain couples TRBV3-1 (or the pseudogene TRBV3-2) to TRBJ2-3; D is possibly TRBD2 (6 bases). The germline V gene has CDR1 LGHDT and CDR2 YNNKEL (reference sequence). This CDR3 has 18 residues. The V and J ends lost 3 bases and 4 bases respectively, with 23 bases between them.

This sequence joins TRBV7-2 and TRBJ1-1; a possible D gene is TRBD1 (6 bases). Germline V lookup: CDR1 SGHTA, CDR2 FQGNSA. V was trimmed by 5 bases and J by 1 base, leaving 8 bases between them. This CDR3 has 13 amino acids. CDR3 region: CASSQQGNTEAFF. The CDR3 bases are TGTGCCAGCAGCCAACAGGGGAACACTGAAGCTTTCTTT.

This clone was detected many times. This rearrangement joins TRBV7-8 to TRBJ2-7; D is possibly TRBD2 (6 bases). Trimming removed 4 bases at V and 0 bases at J, with 13 bases between. The length of the CDR3 is 15 residues. From germline, CDR1 is SGHVS and CDR2 FQNEAQ. The DNA for the CDR3 is TGTGCCAGCAGCTCTCGCCGGGACTTCTCCTACGAGCAGTACTTC. This translates into CASSSRRDFSYEQYF. Full variable domain (rest looked up from reference TRBV7-8 and TRBJ2-7): GAGVSQSPRYKVAKRGQDVALRCDPISGHVSLFWYQQALGQGPEFLTYFQNEAQLDKSGLPSDRFFAERPEGSVSTLKIQRTQQEDSAVYLCASSSRRDFSYEQYFGPGTRLTVT.

The V gene is TRBV7-2, the J gene TRBJ1-5; D call uncertain. Germline CDR1 reads SGHTA; CDR2 reads FQGNSA. The CDR3 has 13 amino acids. V was pared by 1 base and J by 4 bases, with 5 bases between. Here the CDR3 DNA reads TGTGCCAGCAGCTTAGGCCAGAATCAGCCCCAGCATTTT. It specifies CASSLGQNQPQHF.

The chain links TRBV27 to TRBJ1-2, with D possibly matching TRBD1 (6 bases). CDR3 length equals 14 residues. V lost 3 bases, J lost 6 bases, and 14 bases lay in between. Germline V gene data show CDR1 as MNHEY and CDR2 as SMNVEV (reference sequence). CDR3 nucleotide sequence: TGTGCCAGCAGTTTCGGGGGGGCGGGGGATGGCTACACCTTC. Translating gives CASSFGGAGDGYTF.

This clone appeared once. The chain combines TRBV15 with TRBJ2-7; 8 bases align to TRBD2. CDR1 and CDR2 from the germline V gene are LNHNV and YYDKDF (reference sequence). The CDR3 is made up of 14 amino acids. V shed 6 bases, J shed 3 bases, and the junction held 7 bases outside the gene matches. This CDR3 reads CATRSIAGNYEQYF. CDR3 DNA: TGTGCCACCAGGTCAATAGCGGGGAACTACGAGCAGTACTTC.

The rearrangement uses TRBV19 and TRBJ1-6, with D possibly TRBD1 on 6 matching bases. The V end lost 8 bases, the J end lost 6 bases, and 14 bases lay between the germline ends. Germline V lookup: CDR1 LNHDA, CDR2 SQIVND (reference sequence). This CDR3 spans 14 amino acids. The CDR3 sequence: CASGPGTLNSPLHF. Here the CDR3 DNA reads TGTGCCAGTGGCCCCGGGACACTTAATTCACCCCTCCACTTT.

The rearrangement uses TRBV10-1 and TRBJ2-6; possible D gene TRBD1, 6 bases. Trimming removed 6 bases from V and 0 bases from J, with 21 bases in between. Germline CDR1 is WNHNN and CDR2 is SYGVQD (reference sequence). CDR3 length: 19 residues. In DNA form, the CDR3 reads TGCGCCAGCAGGAGCGAGAGGACAGCGTCCTTCTCTGGGGCCAACGTCCTGACTTTC. Its translation: CASRSERTASFSGANVLTF.

The CDR3 protein is CSVEGPSGEQYF. The CDR3 bases are TGCAGCGTTGAGGGGCCCAGCGGGGAGCAGTACTTC. The chain is built from TRBV29-1 and TRBJ2-7; a possible D gene is TRBD2 (6 bases). Germline V gives CDR1 SQVTM, CDR2 ANQGSEA. V was cut by 3 bases and J by 7 bases, with 13 bases left in between. CDR3 length equals 12 residues.

The J gene is TRBJ1-4, the V gene TRBV10-3; 9 bases agree with TRBD1. V shed 2 bases, J shed 4 bases, and the junction held 5 bases outside the gene matches. Looked up from germline, CDR1 is ENHRY and CDR2 is SYGVKD. This CDR3 contains 16 residues. CDR3 in DNA: TGTGCCATCAGTGAGCCAACAGGGGGCTATAATGAAAAACTGTTTTTT. As protein: CAISEPTGGYNEKLFF.